These 16 T cell receptor beta chains were all obtained from the same sample, sequenced in a study of cytomegalovirus exposure and HLA in healthy donors. Use of 60 Vbeta and 13 Jbeta primers characterized the PCR. Measured with immunoSEQ multiplex PCR; TCRdb has only the in-frame clones, and not every one. The table records 150,000 to 170,000 clones, around 75% of them present only once. Sequenced input: PBMCs. The receptors stem from a man aged 18 to 30 in good health and CMV-seronegative.

CDR3 DNA: TGTGCCAGCAGCTTAGAAGGAGGGGTTGAAGCTTTCTTT. Its translation: CASSLEGGVEAFF. V usage is TRBV11-3 and J usage is TRBJ1-1; possibly TRBD1 for D (5 bases). The CDR3 contains 13 residues. Trimming removed 0 bases from V and 7 bases from J, with 9 bases in between. The germline CDR1 and CDR2 sequences are SGHNT and YENEEA.

The chain uses TRBV10-3 and TRBJ2-7; TRBD2 agrees at 10 bases. In germline, CDR1 is ENHRY, CDR2 SYGVKD. With 10 bases clipped from V and 5 bases from J, the junction kept 11 bases outside the gene matches. The CDR3 runs to 14 residues. In nucleotides, the CDR3 is TGTGCCACCTTACTCGGACTAGCGGTAAACGAGCAGTACTTC. It specifies CATLLGLAVNEQYF.

This chain connects TRBV27 to TRBJ2-1, with D possibly TRBD2 on 7 matching bases. The germline V and J ends were trimmed by 6 bases and 6 bases, with 12 bases remaining between them. The CDR3 runs 13 residues. Germline V gives CDR1 MNHEY, CDR2 SMNVEV (reference sequence). Here the CDR3 DNA reads TGTGCCAGCAGGGGAGGGGGGGCCAATGAGCAGTTCTTC. Translating it yields CASRGGGANEQFF.

This clone was counted a single time. The rearrangement joins TRBV7-6 to TRBJ2-1, with 9 bases fitting TRBD1. Looked up from germline, CDR1 is SGHVS and CDR2 is FNYEAQ. There are 17 residues in the CDR3. V gave up 4 bases and J gave up 6 bases; unmatched junction bases: 13. The CDR3 spells CASSSRDPGQGGNEQFF. In DNA form, the CDR3 reads TGTGCCAGCAGCTCTCGCGACCCGGGACAGGGAGGCAATGAGCAGTTCTTC. Full variable domain (rest looked up from reference TRBV7-6 and TRBJ2-1): GAGVSQSPRYKVTKRGQDVALRCDPISGHVSLYWYRQALGQGPEFLTYFNYEAQQDKSGLPNDRFSAERPEGSISTLTIQRTEQRDSAMYRCASSSRDPGQGGNEQFFGPGTRLTVL.

The rearrangement links TRBV11-2 to TRBJ2-5; D may be TRBD2 (6 bases). This CDR3 comprises 17 residues. Trimming cost V 5 bases and J 1 base, with 20 bases left between them. In germline, CDR1 is SGHAT, CDR2 FQNNGV. The CDR3 bases are TGTGCCAGCAGCCCCACCCTGGGGGGTTTGGGCCAAGAGACCCAGTACTTC. This gives the protein CASSPTLGGLGQETQYF.

The V and J genes are TRBV28 and TRBJ1-4, with 7 bases matching TRBD1. The length of the CDR3 is 18 residues. Germline V lookup: CDR1 MDHEN, CDR2 SYDVKM. Trimming took 6 bases from V and 6 from J; bases not matched to a gene: 19. In DNA, the CDR3 is TGTGCCAGCAGCATTAATTTGCCCAGGACAGGCCGTCATGAAAAACTGTTTTTT. Protein sequence: CASSINLPRTGRHEKLFF.

The table lists this clone with a few counts. The V gene is TRBV19, the J gene TRBJ2-5; possibly TRBD2 for D (5 bases). This CDR3 has 11 amino acids. The germline CDR1 and CDR2 sequences are LNHDA and SQIVND (reference sequence). The V end was cut by 11 bases, the J end by 5 bases, with 12 bases between. The chain's CDR3 is CASPPGETQYF. The CDR3 coding sequence is TGTGCCTCACCCCCGGGGGAGACCCAGTACTTC.

J is TRBJ1-2 and V is TRBV6-5; 7 positions match TRBD1. Germline V gene data show CDR1 as MNHEY and CDR2 as SVGAGI. Trimming removed 5 bases from V and 8 bases from J; junction bases left unmatched: 8. The CDR3 runs 13 residues. CDR3 nucleotides: TGTGCCAGCAGTGACCAAAGACAGGGCGGCTACACCTTC. Encoded protein: CASSDQRQGGYTF.

V gene TRBV27 combines with J gene TRBJ1-1, with D unclear. The V end was cut by 3 bases, the J end by 1 base, with 9 bases between. The germline gives CDR1 MNHEY, CDR2 SMNVEV (reference sequence). The CDR3 has 14 residues. The CDR3 loop is CASSFQNPNTEAFF. Written as DNA, the CDR3 is TGTGCCAGCAGTTTCCAAAATCCGAACACTGAAGCTTTCTTT.

The chain combines TRBV5-4 with TRBJ2-1, with 7 bases matching TRBD2. Germline lookup yields CDR1 SGHNT and CDR2 YYREEE (reference sequence). The CDR3 extends over 15 amino acids. After removal of 4 bases from V and 7 bases from J, the junction contained 11 bases not matched to a gene. CDR3 loop: CASSGRPSGGNEQFF. The CDR3 DNA reads TGTGCCAGCAGCGGGCGGCCTAGCGGAGGGAATGAGCAGTTCTTC.

The J gene is TRBJ1-5, the V gene TRBV6-6; TRBD1 aligns across 8 bases. The CDR3 consists of 14 residues. The junction had 7 bases not matched to a gene; V was cut back by 5 bases and J by 7 bases. Germline loops: CDR1 MNHNY, CDR2 SVGAGI (reference sequence). CDR3 in amino acids: CASSRDRSRQPQHF. The CDR3 DNA follows: TGTGCCAGCAGTCGGGACAGGTCAAGGCAGCCCCAGCATTTT.

Only a few counts were recorded for this clone. For the CDR3, the DNA is TGTGCCAGCAGGGGACAGGGAGGCGGTTCACCCCTCCACTTT. Amino acids: CASRGQGGGSPLHF. The chain carries TRBV2 and TRBJ1-6; 9 bases agree with TRBD1. The junction had 6 bases not matched to a gene; V was cut back by 6 bases and J by 9 bases. This CDR3 is 14 amino acids long. Looked up from germline, CDR1 is SNHLY and CDR2 is FYNNEI.

The rearrangement links TRBV7-2 to TRBJ2-1; 10 nucleotides align to TRBD2. This CDR3 comprises 18 residues. The trim removed 3 bases at V and 10 bases at J, leaving 18 bases unmatched. In germline, CDR1 is SGHTA, CDR2 FQGNSA. CDR3 nucleotides: TGTGCCAGCAGCTTCCGGACGGGTCGGCTAGCGGGAGTCTACGAGCAGTTCTTC. Translation: CASSFRTGRLAGVYEQFF.

The chain couples TRBV10-3 to TRBJ2-7, with 12 bases fitting TRBD2. The CDR3 spans 18 residues. The germline V gene encodes CDR1 ENHRY and CDR2 SYGVKD. The V segment lost 2 bases and the J segment 6 bases; nucleotides outside the gene matches: 14. CDR3 sequence reads: CAISESLAGGPGWSEQYF. As DNA, the CDR3 is TGTGCCATCAGTGAGAGTCTAGCGGGAGGGCCGGGGTGGAGCGAGCAGTACTTC.

This clone appeared a single time. The chain employs TRBV6-5 and TRBJ1-4; 7 positions match TRBD1. CDR1 and CDR2 (germline): MNHEY, SVGAGI. This CDR3 contains 13 residues. J gave up 5 bases and V 6 bases, and 3 bases lay outside the gene matches. CDR3 DNA: TGTGCCAGCAGGCAGGGACAGAATGAAAAACTGTTTTTT. This codes for CASRQGQNEKLFF.

This clone was detected once. V is TRBV4-1 and J is TRBJ2-7; 12 bases are shared with TRBD2. V dropped 5 bases and J dropped 4; count of bases not matched to a gene: 0. From germline, CDR1 is MGHRA and CDR2 YSYEKL. This CDR3 has 13 amino acids. CDR3 sequence reads: CASSGTSGYEQYF. DNA of the CDR3: TGCGCCAGCAGCGGGACTAGCGGGTACGAGCAGTACTTC.